Here is one T cell receptor beta chain with its context. The antigen remains undetermined. This sample was included in a study of cytomegalovirus exposure and HLA in healthy donors. Study-level information: Roughly 180 million T cells yielded 100 million to 130 million unique TCR beta sequences, as an earlier analysis found.

Points from the study as a whole: Indistinguishable V segments, including TRBV6-2 and TRBV6-3, were excluded. Later work associated roughly 17,000 TCR beta sequences with HLA alleles at 0.05 false discovery rate. Per published accounts, TCR beta sequences correctly predicted the HLA-A and HLA-B alleles of most subjects.

60 Vbeta and 13 Jbeta primers were used in PCR. Assay: immunoSEQ multiplex PCR; the TCRdb copy retains only in-frame clones and omits some. Altogether about 170,000 clones are present, around 77% being singletons, with the ten largest covering around 3.1%. The CDR3 is 15 residues long. The junction had 3 bases not matched to a gene; V was cut back by 4 bases and J by 1 base. Germline V gene data show CDR1 as KGHSH and CDR2 as LQKENI. The V gene is TRBV18, the J gene TRBJ2-7; 11 bases map to TRBD1. The sequenced sample consisted of PBMCs. The clonotype comes from a female donor in good health and CMV-seronegative. CDR3 sequence: CASSLGDRGSYEQYF. The CDR3 DNA reads as TGTGCCAGCTCACTTGGGGACAGGGGGTCCTACGAGCAGTACTTC.